Listed below are T cell receptor beta chains from one sample, sequenced in a study of T cells in Graves' hyperthyroidism and ophthalmopathy. In TCRdb, the multiplex PCR reads were re-called with MiXCR into one record per CDR3 protein. The sample lists 450,000 to 700,000 distinct CDR3 sequences, around 46% seen once, with around 20% in the top ten. The sequenced sample was peripheral blood or thyroid tissue (not recorded which). These receptors were taken from an adult woman with Graves' disease, either hyperthyroidism or ophthalmopathy (not recorded which). CDR3s include the opening cysteine and the closing phenylalanine or tryptophan. D genes are given only for firm matches. A row's size may be missing; if present it is once, few, many or a size class.

cdr3_aa: CATSRAPTGRGETQYF
cdr3_nt: TGTGCCACCAGCAGAGCTCCCACAGGGAGAGGAGAGACCCAGTACTTC
d_call: .
clone_size: .
j_call: TRBJ2-5
v_call: TRBV15

cdr3_aa: CASSEDSYNSPLHF
cdr3_nt: TGTGCCAGCAGTGAGGACAGCTATAATTCACCCCTCCACTTT
d_call: .
clone_size: .
j_call: TRBJ1-6
v_call: TRBV2

cdr3_aa: CSAQRRDTNTEAFF
cdr3_nt: TGCAGCGCCCAACGACGGGACACGAACACTGAAGCTTTCTTT
d_call: .
clone_size: many
j_call: TRBJ1-1
v_call: TRBV29-1

cdr3_aa: CASSLGNNQPQHF
cdr3_nt: TGTGCCAGCAGCCTAGGGAACAATCAGCCCCAGCATTTT
d_call: .
clone_size: many
j_call: TRBJ1-5
v_call: TRBV14

cdr3_aa: CSAREAGSGTGEQYF
cdr3_nt: TGCAGTGCTAGAGAGGCCGGGAGTGGCACCGGGGAGCAGTACTTC
d_call: .
clone_size: .
j_call: TRBJ2-5
v_call: TRBV20-1

cdr3_aa: CASSLDETGGLANGPQHF
cdr3_nt: TGTGCCAGCAGTTTGGACGAAACAGGGGGCCTGGCTAATGGGCCCCAGCATTTT
d_call: TRBD1
clone_size: .
j_call: TRBJ1-5
v_call: TRBV28

cdr3_aa: CASSLARLNGDTEAFF
cdr3_nt: TGCGCCAGCAGCTTGGCCCGGCTTAACGGGGACACTGAAGCTTTCTTT
d_call: .
clone_size: many
j_call: TRBJ1-1
v_call: TRBV5-1

cdr3_aa: CASSARDKGGPEAFF
cdr3_nt: TGCGCCAGCAGTGCTAGAGATAAGGGAGGTCCTGAAGCTTTCTTT
d_call: .
clone_size: .
j_call: TRBJ1-1
v_call: TRBV10-2

cdr3_aa: CASSLGLAGRYTGELFF
cdr3_nt: TGTGCCAGCAGCTTAGGACTAGCGGGAAGGTACACCGGGGAGCTGTTTTTT
d_call: TRBD2
clone_size: .
j_call: TRBJ2-2
v_call: TRBV7-3

cdr3_aa: CASSGFGGLNEKLFF
cdr3_nt: TGTGCCAGCAGTGGATTCGGGGGTTTGAATGAAAAACTGTTTTTT
d_call: .
clone_size: many
j_call: TRBJ1-4
v_call: TRBV2

cdr3_aa: CASSLGTDPLPYEQYF
cdr3_nt: TGTGCCAGCAGCTTGGGGACGGACCCTCTTCCCTACGAGCAGTACTTC
d_call: .
clone_size: many
j_call: TRBJ2-7
v_call: TRBV5-6

cdr3_aa: CSAREDHYEQYF
cdr3_nt: TGCAGTGCTAGAGAGGACCACTACGAGCAGTACTTC
d_call: .
clone_size: many
j_call: TRBJ2-7
v_call: TRBV20-1

cdr3_aa: CSAETGAGETQYF
cdr3_nt: TGCAGTGCGGAAACAGGGGCGGGAGAGACCCAGTACTTC
d_call: TRBD1
clone_size: many
j_call: TRBJ2-5
v_call: TRBV20-1

cdr3_aa: CASSYPSGQGGYEQYF
cdr3_nt: TGTGCCAGCAGTTACCCCTCGGGACAGGGGGGGTACGAGCAGTACTTC
d_call: TRBD1
clone_size: many
j_call: TRBJ2-7
v_call: TRBV6-5

cdr3_aa: CASSFGTGRNTGELFF
cdr3_nt: TGTGCCAGCAGCTTCGGGACAGGGAGAAACACCGGGGAGCTGTTTTTT
d_call: TRBD1
clone_size: many
j_call: TRBJ2-2
v_call: TRBV9

cdr3_aa: CSASGTSGSFPGTGELFF
cdr3_nt: TGCAGTGCTAGCGGGACTAGCGGGAGTTTCCCAGGTACCGGGGAGCTGTTTTTT
d_call: TRBD2
clone_size: many
j_call: TRBJ2-2
v_call: TRBV20-1